These 15 T cell receptor beta chains were all obtained from the same sample, sequenced in a study of T-cell reconstitution after alpha-beta-depleted transplantation in children. Library preparation (for TCRbeta) was performed with unique molecular identifiers. TCRdb reprocessed the PCR reads via MiXCR and lists one record per CDR3 protein. The sample consists of nearly 550,000 distinct CDR3 sequences, around 20% of them appearing once. The sequences come from PBMCs from the stem cell graft donor, collected from the stem cell graft. These receptors were taken from a human donor who donated a stem cell graft to a child with acute lymphoblastic leukemia.

This clonotype was seen more than once but under ten times. The CDR3 DNA follows: TGTGCCAGCAGCGAGACTAGCGGGAGGTACAATGAGCAGTTCTTC. Amino acid sequence: CASSETSGRYNEQFF. The V call is TRBV7-9, the J call TRBJ2-1; 13 bases map to TRBD2. There are 15 residues in the CDR3. CDR1 and CDR2 (germline): SEHNR, FQNEAQ (reference sequence). Losses at the gene ends were 5 bases for V and 4 bases for J; bases not matched to a gene: 2.

A few counts support this clonotype. The gene calls are TRBV5-1 and TRBJ2-4, with 10 bases matching TRBD2. V lost 3 bases to trimming and J lost 8 bases; unmatched junction nucleotides: 5. The CDR3 has 14 amino acids. Germline CDR1 SGHRS, CDR2 YFSETQ. CDR3 sequence: CASSSAGGPYIQYF. DNA of the CDR3: TGCGCCAGCAGCTCAGCGGGAGGGCCGTACATTCAGTACTTC. Looking up the rest from reference TRBV5-1 and TRBJ2-4 gives the full variable domain: KAGVTQTPRYLIKTRGQQVTLSCSPISGHRSVSWYQQTPGQGLQFLFEYFSETQRNKGNFPGRFSGRQFSNSRSEMNVSTLELGDSALYLCASSSAGGPYIQYFGAGTRLSVL.

The chain's CDR3 is CASSFFEGLYSYNEQFF. The CDR3 coding sequence is TGTGCCAGTAGTTTCTTCGAGGGACTATACTCCTACAATGAGCAGTTCTTC. The V gene is TRBV19, the J gene TRBJ2-1; 7 bases map to TRBD2. V lost 5 bases to trimming and J lost 0 bases; unmatched junction nucleotides: 10. Germline loops: CDR1 LNHDA, CDR2 SQIVND (reference sequence). CDR3 length: 17 residues.

Only a few counts were recorded for this clonotype. The chain recombines TRBV19 with TRBJ2-7, with D maybe TRBD2 (6 bases). Looked up from germline, CDR1 is LNHDA and CDR2 is SQIVND (reference sequence). This CDR3 has 15 residues. Trimming pared 1 base from V and 7 bases from J, leaving 17 bases between. The CDR3 region has the DNA TGTGCCAGTAGTATAGGAGTAGCGGAGTTTGGTGAGCAGTACTTC. Protein sequence: CASSIGVAEFGEQYF.

This clonotype was picked up a small number of times. The rearrangement links TRBV3-1 to TRBJ2-1, with D unresolved. The V end was cut by 0 bases, the J end by 1 base, with 7 bases between. The CDR3 is 15 residues long. CDR1 and CDR2 from the germline V gene are LGHDT and YNNKEL (reference sequence). Written as DNA, the CDR3 is TGTGCCAGCAGCCAAGAGATGGTATCCTACAATGAGCAGTTCTTC. Its translation: CASSQEMVSYNEQFF.

This clonotype was detected only a few times. The chain couples TRBV18 to TRBJ1-2, with D possibly matching TRBD1 (5 bases). Germline-derived CDR1 and CDR2 are KGHSH and LQKENI. There are 15 residues in the CDR3. V dropped 6 bases and J dropped 7 bases, with 21 bases sitting between them. Here the CDR3 reads CASSPYLDTSLGYTF. CDR3 sequence (DNA): TGTGCCAGCTCTCCTTACCTGGACACTAGCCTTGGCTACACCTTC.

This clonotype was found a few times. J is TRBJ2-1 and V is TRBV12-3 or TRBV12-4, with 8 bases aligning to TRBD2. This CDR3 region has 16 residues. Trimming took 3 bases from V and 7 from J; bases not matched to a gene: 11. The CDR3 here is CASSFLYSGKDNEQFF. The DNA for the CDR3 is TGTGCCAGCAGTTTCTTATATAGCGGGAAGGATAATGAGCAGTTCTTC.

The V gene is TRBV3-1, the J gene TRBJ1-1, with 7 bases identical to TRBD1. The germline gives CDR1 LGHDT, CDR2 YNNKEL (reference sequence). The CDR3 length is 12 residues. V lost 4 bases, J lost 10 bases, and 6 bases stayed unmatched. The CDR3 region is CASSRDRARAFF. CDR3 nucleotide sequence: TGTGCCAGCAGCCGTGACAGGGCCCGAGCTTTCTTT.

This clonotype was observed a handful of times. This chain links TRBV12-3 or TRBV12-4 with TRBJ1-4; tentatively, D is TRBD1 (5 bases). This CDR3 has 15 amino acids. V was cut by 7 bases and J by 8 bases, with 20 bases left in between. The chain's CDR3 is CASTNDPGAREKLFF. The CDR3 DNA follows: TGTGCCAGCACCAATGATCCCGGGGCGAGGGAAAAACTGTTTTTT.

J is TRBJ2-3 and V is TRBV27, with TRBD1 as a possible D gene (5 bases). Germline V lookup: CDR1 MNHEY, CDR2 SMNVEV (reference sequence). V was clipped by 3 bases and J by 2 bases, with 15 bases between them. The CDR3 loop spans 16 amino acids. The CDR3 region is CASSFGDSTDTDTQYF. CDR3 bases: TGTGCCAGCAGTTTTGGCGACAGTACCGACACAGATACGCAGTATTTT.

V gene TRBV6-2 or TRBV6-3 combines with J gene TRBJ2-3, with 8 positions matching TRBD2. Germline trimming cut 4 bases from V and 8 bases from J; bases unmatched to any gene: 14. Germline V gene sequence: CDR1 MNHEY, CDR2 SVGEGT. The CDR3 runs to 16 residues. In nucleotides, the CDR3 is TGTGCCAGCAGTTCTTTCATCCGGGAGGGTCTACGTACGCAGTATTTT. Residues: CASSSFIREGLRTQYF.

The V and J genes are TRBV29-1 and TRBJ2-2; the D gene is possibly TRBD2 (6 bases). Germline lookup yields CDR1 SQVTM and CDR2 ANQGSEA. The CDR3 totals 12 residues. Deletions cut 7 bases from V and 8 bases from J, with 14 bases between. The CDR3 here is CSAPAGRGELFF. The CDR3 DNA reads TGCAGCGCACCAGCGGGTCGGGGGGAGCTGTTTTTT.

This clonotype was counted a few times. V is TRBV5-4 and J is TRBJ2-3; TRBD2 is a possible D gene (5 bases). Trimming took off 1 base at V and 0 bases at J, with 12 bases between the two ends. CDR1 and CDR2 from the germline V gene are SGHNT and YYREEE (reference sequence). This CDR3 contains 16 residues. The CDR3 region has the DNA TGTGCCAGCAGCTTGTCTAGCCCAACTAGCACAGATACGCAGTATTTT. Its translation: CASSLSSPTSTDTQYF.

The V gene is TRBV20-1, the J gene TRBJ2-5; the match to TRBD2 covers 14 bases. CDR1 is DFQATT, CDR2 SNEGSKA, per germline (reference sequence). V shed 4 bases and J 4 bases; nucleotides not matched to a gene: 20. This CDR3 spans 20 amino acids. The CDR3 bases are TGCAGTGCTACCGTGCTGGGTGAGGGACTAGCGGGAGTTGGGGGAGAGACCCAGTACTTC. This translates into CSATVLGEGLAGVGGETQYF.

This clonotype turned up a few times. Here the CDR3 DNA reads TGTGCCAGCAGCTTACACCGGGAGTTCGGGAACACCATATATTTT. Protein sequence: CASSLHREFGNTIYF. The J gene is TRBJ1-3, the V gene TRBV7-4; D remains ambiguous. The CDR3 sequence is 15 residues long. Germline V lookup: CDR1 SGHVT, CDR2 SQSDAQ. V lost 2 bases and J lost 7, with 15 bases in between.